A single sample is the source of the 28 T cell receptor beta chains below, sequenced in a study of cytomegalovirus exposure and HLA in healthy donors. Primers included in the PCR were 60 Vbeta and 13 Jbeta primers. Sequencing was performed with immunoSEQ multiplex PCR; in TCRdb, only in-frame clones are kept and a portion is missing. The table has around 100,000 clones, roughly 86% seen once. The material sequenced was PBMCs. These receptors all come from a woman aged 18-29 years in good health and CMV-seropositive.

The J gene is TRBJ1-2, the V gene TRBV14, with no clear D. Germline CDR1 and CDR2: SGHDN and FVKESK. The V end was cut by 1 base, the J end by 2 bases, with 8 bases between. The CDR3 loop spans 14 amino acids. The chain's CDR3 is CASSQGSKNYGYTF. In DNA, the CDR3 is TGTGCCAGCAGCCAAGGTTCTAAGAACTATGGCTACACCTTC.

J is TRBJ1-1 and V is TRBV9; weak D call: TRBD1 (5 bases). V lost 0 bases to trimming and J lost 5 bases, with 17 bases between them. Germline CDR1 SGDLS, CDR2 YYNGEE. The length of the CDR3 is 16 residues. Here the CDR3 DNA reads TGTGCCAGCAGCGTAGCGGGGGAGGTGCCGGAGACTGAAGCTTTCTTT. Its protein product is CASSVAGEVPETEAFF.

The rearrangement uses TRBV5-1 and TRBJ1-2; 11 positions agree with TRBD1. V dropped 0 bases and J dropped 9; count of bases not matched to a gene: 10. The CDR3 covers 16 residues. From germline, CDR1 is SGHRS and CDR2 YFSETQ. The DNA for the CDR3 is TGCGCCAGCAGCTTGGGCGGAACCGGGACAGGGGGTAGCTACACCTTC. This gives the protein CASSLGGTGTGGSYTF.

The chain combines TRBV10-2 with TRBJ2-3, with TRBD2 identical over 12 bases. The CDR3 length is 17 residues. The trim removed 7 bases at V and 3 bases at J, leaving 11 bases unmatched. Germline CDR1 WSHSY, CDR2 SAAADI. The CDR3 loop is CASKRWGLAGGTDTQYF. The CDR3 DNA reads as TGCGCCAGCAAGCGGTGGGGGCTAGCGGGGGGGACAGATACGCAGTATTTT.

The chain uses TRBV5-1 and TRBJ2-2, with 13 bases matching TRBD2. Germline CDR1 SGHRS, CDR2 YFSETQ. This CDR3 is 15 amino acids long. The V and J ends lost 4 bases and 3 bases, in that order; junction bases with no gene match: 0. CDR3 bases: TGCGCCAGCAGCGGACTAGCGGGAGACACCGGGGAGCTGTTTTTT. It is translated as CASSGLAGDTGELFF.

The chain couples TRBV9 to TRBJ2-2, with TRBD1 matching 7 bases. CDR1 is SGDLS and CDR2 is YYNGEE in the germline V gene. CDR3 length: 14 amino acids. V was pared by 4 bases and J by 5 bases, with 5 bases of the junction left unmatched. The CDR3 loop reads CASSPGTATGELFF. In DNA, the CDR3 is TGTGCCAGCAGCCCAGGGACAGCTACCGGGGAGCTGTTTTTT.

V is TRBV5-4 and J is TRBJ2-5; possible D gene TRBD1, 5 bases. The germline V and J ends were trimmed by 7 bases and 5 bases, with 15 bases remaining between them. CDR1 is SGHNT, CDR2 YYREEE, per germline (reference sequence). CDR3 length: 13 residues. CDR3 nucleotide sequence: TGTGCCAGCGCCCGTTTATGGGGCGAGACCCAGTACTTC. The encoded protein is CASARLWGETQYF.

The chain has TRBV6-1 and TRBJ2-1; 8 bases fit TRBD2. This CDR3 has 16 residues. Germline V CDR1 and CDR2: MNHNS, SASEGT. J was trimmed by 7 bases and V by 0 bases; bases with no gene match: 8. CDR3 sequence: CASSEAPSSGGNEQFF. The CDR3 region has the DNA TGTGCCAGCAGTGAAGCTCCCTCTTCGGGAGGGAATGAGCAGTTCTTC.

The V and J genes are TRBV19 and TRBJ2-7; D is unclear. The CDR3 loop spans 13 amino acids. Deletions cut 1 base from V and 3 bases from J, with 7 bases between. Germline V gives CDR1 LNHDA, CDR2 SQIVND (reference sequence). The CDR3 protein is CASSIGPLYEQYF. CDR3 nucleotide sequence: TGTGCCAGTAGTATAGGGCCCCTCTACGAGCAGTACTTC.

V usage is TRBV6-5 and J usage is TRBJ1-4; possibly TRBD1 for D (6 bases). CDR3 size: 15 residues. Germline CDR1 MNHEY, CDR2 SVGAGI. Trimming pared 6 bases from V and 4 bases from J, leaving 15 bases between. The CDR3 region has the DNA TGTGCCAGCAGCCGCTCAGGGGCGGATAATGAAAAACTGTTTTTT. Amino acids: CASSRSGADNEKLFF.

The chain couples TRBV27 to TRBJ2-5, with TRBD1 matching 7 bases. CDR1 and CDR2 from the germline V gene are MNHEY and SMNVEV (reference sequence). V dropped 0 bases and J dropped 4; count of bases not matched to a gene: 2. There are 14 residues in the CDR3. CDR3 DNA sequence: TGTGCCAGCAGTTTATCGAGACAGGGAGAGACCCAGTACTTC. The encoded protein is CASSLSRQGETQYF.

The chain has TRBV7-9 and TRBJ2-2; 10 bases match TRBD1. V trimming: 8 bases; J trimming: 5 bases; junction bases outside the gene matches: 2. From germline, CDR1 is SEHNR and CDR2 FQNEAQ (reference sequence). There are 13 residues in the CDR3. For the CDR3, the DNA is TGTGCCAGCGGGACAGGGGAGACCGGGGAGCTGTTTTTT. Translated, it gives CASGTGETGELFF. Using reference TRBV7-9 and TRBJ2-2 for the parts outside the CDR3, the full variable domain is DTGVSQNPRHKITKRGQNVTFRCDPISEHNRLYWYRQTLGQGPEFLTYFQNEAQLEKSRLLSDRFSAERPKGSFSTLEIQRTEQGDSAMYLCASGTGETGELFFGEGSRLTVL.

This chain uses TRBV5-1 with TRBJ1-6, with unresolved D. Deletions cut 8 bases from V and 9 bases from J, with 18 bases between. The CDR3 runs 14 residues. The germline gives CDR1 SGHRS, CDR2 YFSETQ. The CDR3 here is CASTPREAGSPLHF. The DNA for the CDR3 is TGCGCCAGTACACCCCGGGAAGCAGGTTCACCCCTCCACTTT.

The chain couples TRBV28 to TRBJ1-2, with D uncertain. The V gene's germline CDR1 is MDHEN and CDR2 SYDVKM. V was clipped by 6 bases and J by 8 bases, with 13 bases between them. The CDR3 totals 12 residues. DNA of the CDR3: TGTGCCAGCAGCCTCCCAGGAGGCGGCTACACCTTC. Residues: CASSLPGGGYTF.

This clone has a single count. The J gene is TRBJ2-7, the V gene TRBV7-2; weak D call: TRBD1 (6 bases). Trimming took off 5 bases at V and 0 bases at J, with 17 bases between the two ends. The CDR3 runs to 16 residues. Per germline, CDR1 SGHTA and CDR2 FQGNSA. CDR3 amino acids: CASSPNREIGSYEQYF. The CDR3 DNA reads TGTGCCAGCAGCCCTAACAGGGAAATAGGCTCCTACGAGCAGTACTTC.

The chain has TRBV19 and TRBJ2-7, with TRBD1 identical over 8 bases. Germline V gene data show CDR1 as LNHDA and CDR2 as SQIVND (reference sequence). Unmatched junction bases numbered 8, after V lost 6 bases and J lost 1 base. The CDR3 runs 15 residues. Here the CDR3 reads CASSHDRGSSYEQYF. The CDR3 DNA is TGTGCCAGTAGCCACGACAGGGGTAGTTCCTACGAGCAGTACTTC.

This rearrangement joins TRBV28 to TRBJ2-6; TRBD1 might be the D (7 bases). The CDR3 runs 16 residues. CDR1 and CDR2 from the germline V gene are MDHEN and SYDVKM. Trimming took 8 bases from V and 2 from J, leaving 16 bases between them. In nucleotides, the CDR3 is TGTGCCAGCTGCAGACAGGGACTGCCTGGGGCCAACGTCCTGACTTTC. Amino acid sequence: CASCRQGLPGANVLTF. The full variable domain, completed using reference TRBV28 and TRBJ2-6, is DVKVTQSSRYLVKRTGEKVFLECVQDMDHENMFWYRQDPGLGLRLIYFSYDVKMKEKGDIPEGYSVSREKKERFSLILESASTNQTSMYLCASCRQGLPGANVLTFGAGSRLTVL.

With regard to this clone: One end of the junction fails to match germline, which may point to a read error. The CDR3 spells CASSLIFGDSNQPQNF. In DNA, the CDR3 is TGTGCCAGCAGCTTGATTTTCGGGGATAGCAATCAGCCCCAGAATTTT. The J gene is TRBJ1-5, the V gene TRBV5-6; D gene uncertain. The CDR3 length is 16 residues. Germline lookup yields CDR1 SGHDT and CDR2 YYEEEE.

This rearrangement joins TRBV7-3 to TRBJ2-4; D unclear. The CDR3 sequence is 13 residues long. Germline loops: CDR1 SGHTA, CDR2 FQGTGA. V shed 1 base and J shed 8 bases, with 9 bases lying between them. The CDR3 spells CASSLSRLDIQYF. The CDR3 nucleotides are TGTGCCAGCAGCTTAAGCAGGCTGGACATTCAGTACTTC.

On this clone: At one end, the junction sequence differs from germline, possibly due to a read error. This chain links TRBV7-7 with TRBJ2-3; 13 nucleotides line up with TRBD2. Germline CDR1 reads SSHAT; CDR2 reads FNYEAQ (reference sequence). The CDR3 runs 15 residues. The CDR3 sequence: CASSPGTSGADTQYF. The CDR3, as DNA: TGTGCTAGCAGCCCTGGGACTAGCGGGGCAGATACGCAGTATTTT.

The chain uses TRBV5-4 and TRBJ2-6; D is uncertain. CDR1 and CDR2 from the germline V gene are SGHNT and YYREEE (reference sequence). The CDR3 covers 15 residues. V was shortened by 1 base and J by 0 bases, with 5 bases between the two germline ends. CDR3 DNA sequence: TGTGCCAGCAGCTTGCAAATCTCTGGGGCCAACGTCCTGACTTTC. Its translation is CASSLQISGANVLTF.

The chain employs TRBV28 and TRBJ2-1; 8 nucleotides match TRBD1. Trimming took 6 bases from V and 5 from J; bases not matched to a gene: 3. This CDR3 has 13 amino acids. CDR1 and CDR2 (germline): MDHEN, SYDVKM. CDR3 amino acids: CASRQGVNNEQFF. Here the CDR3 DNA reads TGTGCCAGCAGACAGGGGGTAAACAATGAGCAGTTCTTC.

The genes are TRBV15 and TRBJ1-2; D might be TRBD1 (5 bases). The CDR3 consists of 16 residues. The germline CDR1 and CDR2 sequences are LNHNV and YYDKDF (reference sequence). V lost 6 bases and J 6 bases, leaving 23 bases between the germline ends. CDR3 coding DNA: TGTGCCACCAGTGACGAGGCTAGGGGTACTTACGATGGCTACACCTTC. Protein sequence: CATSDEARGTYDGYTF.

The gene calls are TRBV9 and TRBJ2-1; 8 nucleotides align to TRBD1. The CDR3 is 16 residues long. Trimming took 4 bases from V and 1 from J; bases not matched to a gene: 7. Germline V gene sequence: CDR1 SGDLS, CDR2 YYNGEE. The CDR3 loop reads CASSSGQGESYNEQFF. Written as DNA, the CDR3 is TGTGCCAGCAGCTCCGGACAGGGAGAATCCTACAATGAGCAGTTCTTC.

This rearrangement joins TRBV19 to TRBJ1-1, with D unclear. V was trimmed by 5 bases and J by 0 bases, leaving 4 bases between them. The length of the CDR3 is 12 residues. Looked up from germline, CDR1 is LNHDA and CDR2 is SQIVND (reference sequence). The CDR3 nucleotides are TGTGCCAGTAGTGACTTGAACACTGAAGCTTTCTTT. Encoded protein: CASSDLNTEAFF.

V and J are TRBV7-2 and TRBJ2-7; D possibly corresponds to TRBD2 (5 bases). The CDR3 covers 14 residues. Germline V gene data show CDR1 as SGHTA and CDR2 as FQGNSA. V was shortened by 3 bases and J by 3 bases, with 12 bases between the two germline ends. The chain's CDR3 is CASSFAGGSYEQYF. The CDR3 DNA follows: TGTGCCAGCAGCTTCGCGGGTGGAAGCTACGAGCAGTACTTC.

The V and J genes are TRBV4-1 and TRBJ2-3; D is ambiguous. Trimming pared 1 base from V and 6 bases from J, leaving 14 bases between. This CDR3 has 15 residues. The germline V gene encodes CDR1 MGHRA and CDR2 YSYEKL. In DNA, the CDR3 is TGCGCCAGCAGCCAAGGTATATCGACTGGGGATACGCAGTATTTT. Its translation: CASSQGISTGDTQYF.

The chain joins TRBV4-1 to TRBJ2-5; D remains ambiguous. Germline V gene lookup returns CDR1 MGHRA and CDR2 YSYEKL. V dropped 0 bases and J dropped 3 bases, with 2 bases sitting between them. The CDR3 is 12 amino acids. In DNA, the CDR3 is TGCGCCAGCAGCCAAGATAAAGAGACCCAGTACTTC. Translation: CASSQDKETQYF.